This entry describes one T cell receptor beta chain. Its antigen is undetermined. Other DNA sequences from this sample encode an identical CDR3 as well. This record comes from a study of T cell responses to AZD1222 COVID-19 vaccine. Study results and caveats: Of spike-specific TCRs, nearly half reportedly target regions left unmutated in variants. The donors showed a predominance of white British ancestry and of females, with possible underestimation of clonal diversity.

Profiling relied on immunoSEQ multiplex PCR, and the TCRdb table lists in-frame clones only, not all of them. The table has some 98,000 clones, about 90% seen once. The CDR3 has 12 amino acids. The germline CDR1 and CDR2 sequences are GTSNPN and SVGIG (reference sequence). V was clipped by 2 bases and J by 4 bases; unmatched bases: 1. The genes are TRBV30 and TRBJ2-5; 7 bases agree with TRBD1. This TCR came from an adult who received the AZD1222 COVID-19 vaccine. Sequencing used peripheral blood, obtained 28 days after the second AZD1222 dose. The CDR3 reads CAWSRGRETQYF. The CDR3 bases are TGTGCCTGGAGTAGGGGGCGAGAGACCCAGTACTTC.